This record looks at one T cell receptor (beta chain) sequence and its context. There is no known antigen for this receptor. This is a murine receptor, so its gene nomenclature and germline sequences are mouse based. The CDR3 end is not reached by the read, which stops 4 residues before it; the germline J gene fills it in. This entry comes from a study of CD8+ T cells in alopecia areata (dated by TCRdb to the late 2010s). Broadly, across the study: Skin from C3H/HeJ donors with spontaneous alopecia (about 6-12 months old) was grafted onto female C3H/HeJ recipients aged about 6-10 weeks. Human TCRbeta sequencing covered scalp tissue and sorted CD4+ and CD8+ peripheral blood T cells from patchy and totalis/universalis alopecia areata patients and healthy controls. To study T cell clonal expansion in alopecia areata, the researchers applied high-throughput TCRbeta sequencing to both the C3H/HeJ mouse model and human patients. Scalp clonality was compared among normal scalp (n=4), patchy alopecia areata scalp (n=8), and alopecia totalis/universalis scalp (n=8). RNA was extracted with the PAXgene miRNA kit for fixed scalp, the miRNeasy kit for PBMCs, and the RNeasy kit for mouse skin. TCRbeta CDR3 regions were amplified by immunoSEQ multiplex PCR using 35 Vbeta forward and 13 Jbeta reverse primers.

Libraries were made using the immunoSEQ multiplex PCR assay. To provide template for TCR sequencing, every sample had RNA extracted and reverse transcribed into cDNA. First-strand cDNA was synthesized with SuperScript III using a 2:1 mix of oligo-dT and random hexamers. Amplification bias was assessed with a synthetic immune receptor repertoire, and residual bias was removed computationally. Sequencing of the libraries was done on Illumina HiSeq with 60 bp reads that cover the CDR3, reading from J toward V. On the authors' methods: Raw reads were preprocessed to remove errors, and CDR3 was defined according to IMGT conventions as the region from the conserved cysteine to phenylalanine. Clonality was computed by normalizing Shannon entropy by log2 of the number of productive unique TCRs and subtracting the result from 1. CD4 or CD8 identity of scalp clones was inferred by cross-referencing scalp TCRbeta sequences with sorted blood CD4 and CD8 repertoires. The source is immuneACCESS, and TCRdb retained only in-frame sequences with V and J called. Part of the clones is not carried over; for the studies checked, unresolved V genes explain less than half of this, and the remainder is unexplained. That table is the source of V, J and clone size, and D and trimming were worked out from the DNA. The table puts approximately 2,200 clones in this sample, none counted just once. The ten biggest clones cover 43% of the sample.

Summary of the overall study and its limitations: Higher clonality and more expanded CD8+ clones were observed in lesional scalp than in normal scalp, particularly in alopecia totalis/universalis, a finding suggestive of antigenic drive. Unlike mouse skin, which is dominated by gammadelta T cells, normal human skin has resident alphabeta T cells that are also sequenced, and this complicates analysis of the scalp TCR repertoire. Compared with mice, TCR sequences shared between patients were less clear, possibly partly because of HLA diversity across the patient population.

Pooled mouse cutaneous lymph node cells were stained for CD4, CD8alpha, NKG2D, NKG2ACE and other markers, then sorted on a BD Influx. The germline V end is reduced by 5 bases and the J end by 3 bases; junction bases left unmatched: 6. From a lookup of the germline V gene (reference sequence), CDR1 and CDR2 are NNHNN and SYGAGS. Including the terminal cysteine and phenylalanine, the CDR3 comprises 16 residues. Of the CDR3's DNA, 36 bases were read; they are in frame from base 1. Recombination connected TRBV13-2 to TRBJ2-2; 11 bases in the junction line up with TRBD2. This clonotype originated in a C3H/HeJ mouse with alopecia areata. This strain has the MHC haplotype H2-k. Sequenced input: CD8+ T cells sorted from a lymph node. The CDR3 region: CASGPLGGRDTGQLYF. CDR3 DNA (partial): TGTGCCAGCGGGCCACTGGGGGGGCGCGACACCGGG.